This T cell receptor beta chain emerged from a study of OX40 agonist ivuxolimab in advanced cancers. Study-wide context: The patients got ivuxolimab, which is an agonistic anti-OX40 (CD134) antibody. Study-level points and caveats: On average, CD8+ T cells had more expanded clones than CD4+. Some patients without response likewise showed low normalized clonal expansion.

The CDR3 sequence is 14 residues long. From germline, CDR1 is SGDLS and CDR2 YYNGEE. V dropped 1 base and J dropped 4 bases, with 9 bases sitting between them. TCRdb keeps only in-frame clones here, not all; method: immunoSEQ multiplex PCR. The repertoire holds around 50,000 clones, with roughly 85% as singletons. As concerns this clone: Antigen: not known.

This specimen consisted of CD4+ or CD8+ T cells sorted from blood, obtained in a trial of the OX40 agonist ivuxolimab. The rearrangement uses TRBV9 and TRBJ2-1; D is perhaps TRBD1 (6 bases). This receptor was obtained from an adult with an advanced solid tumor such as melanoma, head and neck, liver or kidney cancer. CDR3 DNA sequence: TGTGCCAGCAGCGTAACCGGACAGTACAATGAGCAGTTCTTC. Translating gives CASSVTGQYNEQFF.